This record covers a single T cell receptor beta chain. The data stem from a study of blood T cell repertoires in COVID-19. Here immunoSEQ multiplex PCR was the method, and the copy in TCRdb shows in-frame clones only, minus some. This table has under 200,000 clones, 80% to 90% appearing once. This CDR3 region has 15 residues. V lost 7 bases to trimming and J lost 7 bases; unmatched junction nucleotides: 15. CDR1 and CDR2 (germline): SNHLY, FYNNEI. The chain is built from TRBV2 and TRBJ2-7; TRBD2 matches 8 bases. The origin of this receptor is a woman aged 60-70 years who had recovered from COVID-19. The source material was peripheral blood. The DNA for the CDR3 is TGTGCCAGCACCGACGTTAGCGGGGTTTCCTGGGAGCAGTACTTC. This codes for CASTDVSGVSWEQYF. Using reference TRBV2 and TRBJ2-7 for the parts outside the CDR3, the full variable domain is EPEVTQTPSHQVTQMGQEVILRCVPISNHLYFYWYRQILGQKVEFLVSFYNNEISEKSEIFDDQFSVERPDGSNFTLKIRSTKLEDSAMYFCASTDVSGVSWEQYFGPGTRLTVT.